This T cell receptor (beta chain) was captured by sequencing in a study of CD8+CD57+ T cells in acquired aplastic anemia. Study in general: Mean DNA quantity obtained from sorted CD4+ and CD8+ cells was 3 to 3.5 ug.

CDR1 is LNHDA and CDR2 is SQIVND in the germline V gene (reference sequence). Trimming at V came to 4 bases and at J to 2 bases, leaving 11 bases not matched to a gene. This CDR3 contains 17 residues. Sequencing involved patients with CD8+CD57+ cell expansion previously shown by flow cytometry. Every patient presented with severe acquired aplastic anemia. Untreated patients provided the blood samples, with no therapy given before sampling. Both TCR beta VDJ combination and CDR3 sequence profiling were carried out. Genomic DNA was the template for this profiling. TCRdb reprocessed the reads with MiXCR, giving one entry per CDR3 protein. The sample lists 260,000 or so distinct CDR3 sequences; around 82% were seen once.

The sequence derives from a human donor with aplastic anemia. The gene calls are TRBV19 and TRBJ2-1; 7 bases map to TRBD1. The sequenced sample was sorted CD4+, CD8+, or CD8+CD57+ T cells (not recorded which) from PBMCs. In DNA form, the CDR3 reads TGTGCCAGTAGTAGGACAGGTGTTAGTAGGACCTACAATGAGCAGTTCTTC. It is translated as CASSRTGVSRTYNEQFF.